A selection of T cell receptor beta chains follows, all from one sample in a study of T cell changes during pregnancy in multiple sclerosis. Clones were sequenced by immunoSEQ multiplex PCR, and TCRdb holds only the in-frame ones, with some missing. Here the sample spans about 60,000 clones, roughly 90% being singletons. This specimen consisted of peripheral blood, obtained in the second trimester of pregnancy. The receptors derive from a female donor with multiple sclerosis, enrolled in a pregnancy study. Both conserved end residues are part of each CDR3. Each record gives: V gene, D gene, clone size, J gene, CDR3 protein, CDR3 DNA. A D gene is named only where the DNA matches it firmly. Only part of the rows carry a size: once, few, many, or a class if the clone is expanded.

V gene: TRBV29-1
D gene: TRBD1
clone size: .
J gene: TRBJ2-3
CDR3 protein: CSVERQGKTDTQYF
CDR3 DNA: TGCAGCGTTGAGAGACAGGGGAAGACAGATACGCAGTATTTT

V gene: TRBV10-3
D gene: .
clone size: .
J gene: TRBJ1-3
CDR3 protein: CATLGAGPSGNTIYF
CDR3 DNA: TGTGCCACCCTAGGAGCGGGGCCCTCTGGAAACACCATATATTTT

V gene: TRBV27
D gene: .
clone size: .
J gene: TRBJ1-2
CDR3 protein: CASSSQTGLYGYTF
CDR3 DNA: TGTGCCAGCAGTTCCCAGACAGGCCTCTATGGCTACACCTTC

V gene: TRBV7-3
D gene: .
clone size: .
J gene: TRBJ2-2
CDR3 protein: CASSRGGAGELFF
CDR3 DNA: TGTGCCAGCAGCCGTGGAGGGGCCGGGGAGCTGTTTTTT

V gene: TRBV15
D gene: .
clone size: .
J gene: TRBJ1-3
CDR3 protein: CATSRGGFRTAGNTIYF
CDR3 DNA: TGTGCCACCAGCAGAGGAGGGTTCCGTACGGCTGGAAACACCATATATTTT

V gene: TRBV5-6
D gene: .
clone size: .
J gene: TRBJ2-1
CDR3 protein: CASSLDTGYPQEQFF
CDR3 DNA: TGTGCCAGCAGCTTAGATACAGGGTATCCACAGGAGCAGTTCTTC

V gene: TRBV2
D gene: TRBD1
clone size: .
J gene: TRBJ1-4
CDR3 protein: CASSPGQGAPTNEKLFF
CDR3 DNA: TGTGCCAGCAGCCCTGGACAGGGAGCGCCAACTAATGAAAAACTGTTTTTT

V gene: TRBV28
D gene: .
clone size: .
J gene: TRBJ1-2
CDR3 protein: CASRTPPYGYTF
CDR3 DNA: TGTGCCAGCAGAACACCACCGTATGGCTACACCTTC

V gene: TRBV7-2
D gene: TRBD2
clone size: once
J gene: TRBJ2-5
CDR3 protein: CASSVEGLAKYF
CDR3 DNA: TGTGCCAGCAGCGTGGAGGGACTAGCAAAGTACTTC

V gene: TRBV5-1
D gene: TRBD2
clone size: .
J gene: TRBJ2-3
CDR3 protein: CASSLAPSGYTDTQYF
CDR3 DNA: TGCGCCAGCAGCTTGGCTCCTAGCGGCTACACAGATACGCAGTATTTT

V gene: TRBV10-3
D gene: .
clone size: few
J gene: TRBJ2-3
CDR3 protein: CAISESEGGPDTQYF
CDR3 DNA: TGTGCCATCAGTGAGTCGGAGGGGGGGCCAGATACGCAGTATTTT

V gene: TRBV28
D gene: TRBD1
clone size: .
J gene: TRBJ1-5
CDR3 protein: CASSPGTGGRNPQHF
CDR3 DNA: TGTGCCAGCAGTCCAGGGACAGGGGGTAGGAATCCCCAGCATTTT

V gene: TRBV6-5
D gene: .
clone size: .
J gene: TRBJ1-1
CDR3 protein: CASSYSGGIEAFF
CDR3 DNA: TGTGCCAGCAGTTACTCGGGAGGGATTGAAGCTTTCTTT

V gene: TRBV30
D gene: TRBD2
clone size: few
J gene: TRBJ2-5
CDR3 protein: CAWSGGGGGKETQYF
CDR3 DNA: TGTGCCTGGAGTGGGGGCGGGGGGGGAAAAGAGACCCAGTACTTC

V gene: TRBV6-1
D gene: TRBD1
clone size: .
J gene: TRBJ1-1
CDR3 protein: CASSGRQGGTEAFF
CDR3 DNA: TGTGCCAGCAGTGGCCGACAGGGGGGGACTGAAGCTTTCTTT

V gene: TRBV5-5
D gene: .
clone size: .
J gene: TRBJ1-1
CDR3 protein: CASSLTGPNTEAFF
CDR3 DNA: TGTGCCAGCAGCCTGACAGGCCCGAACACTGAAGCTTTCTTT

V gene: TRBV5-4
D gene: TRBD2
clone size: .
J gene: TRBJ2-2
CDR3 protein: CASSKTSGGDTGELFF
CDR3 DNA: TGTGCCAGCAGTAAGACTAGCGGGGGGGACACCGGGGAGCTGTTTTTT

V gene: TRBV19
D gene: .
clone size: .
J gene: TRBJ1-2
CDR3 protein: CASSMAGAYGYTF
CDR3 DNA: TGTGCCAGTAGTATGGCAGGGGCATATGGCTACACCTTC

V gene: TRBV15
D gene: TRBD2
clone size: .
J gene: TRBJ2-1
CDR3 protein: CATSQTSGAYNEQFF
CDR3 DNA: TGTGCCACCAGCCAAACTAGCGGGGCTTACAATGAGCAGTTCTTC

V gene: TRBV19
D gene: TRBD1
clone size: .
J gene: TRBJ1-4
CDR3 protein: CASSGGQGAPNEKLFF
CDR3 DNA: TGTGCCAGTAGTGGGGGACAGGGGGCGCCTAATGAAAAACTGTTTTTT

V gene: TRBV7-2
D gene: .
clone size: .
J gene: TRBJ1-1
CDR3 protein: CASSLAGGADTEAFF
CDR3 DNA: TGTGCCAGCAGCTTAGCGGGAGGGGCGGACACTGAAGCTTTCTTT

V gene: TRBV29-1
D gene: .
clone size: .
J gene: TRBJ2-3
CDR3 protein: CSVAGFGGDTQYF
CDR3 DNA: TGCAGCGTTGCTGGTTTCGGGGGTGATACGCAGTATTTT

V gene: TRBV7-2
D gene: .
clone size: .
J gene: TRBJ2-5
CDR3 protein: CASSSPSERETQYF
CDR3 DNA: TGTGCCAGCAGTTCCCCGTCTGAGAGGGAGACCCAGTACTTC

V gene: TRBV11-3
D gene: TRBD1
clone size: .
J gene: TRBJ1-1
CDR3 protein: CASSPGGPNTEAFF
CDR3 DNA: TGTGCCAGCAGCCCAGGGGGCCCCAACACTGAAGCTTTCTTT

V gene: TRBV5-1
D gene: .
clone size: .
J gene: TRBJ2-3
CDR3 protein: CASSLGEGPDTQYF
CDR3 DNA: TGCGCCAGCAGCTTGGGAGAGGGTCCAGATACGCAGTATTTT

V gene: TRBV4-3
D gene: .
clone size: .
J gene: TRBJ2-7
CDR3 protein: CASSQERGNYEQYF
CDR3 DNA: TGCGCCAGCAGCCAAGAGAGGGGGAACTACGAGCAGTACTTC

V gene: TRBV6-1
D gene: TRBD2
clone size: .
J gene: TRBJ2-7
CDR3 protein: CASRAGTSGGYEQYF
CDR3 DNA: TGTGCCAGCAGAGCCGGGACTAGCGGGGGTTACGAGCAGTACTTC

V gene: TRBV6-1
D gene: .
clone size: few
J gene: TRBJ1-1
CDR3 protein: CASSETYGLLNTEAFF
CDR3 DNA: TGTGCCAGCAGTGAAACCTACGGACTCCTGAACACTGAAGCTTTCTTT

V gene: TRBV28
D gene: .
clone size: .
J gene: TRBJ2-3
CDR3 protein: CASWAGRVVTDTQYF
CDR3 DNA: TGTGCCAGTTGGGCCGGCAGGGTTGTCACAGATACGCAGTATTTT

V gene: TRBV7-9
D gene: .
clone size: .
J gene: TRBJ1-1
CDR3 protein: CASSFRTGNTEAFF
CDR3 DNA: TGTGCCAGCAGCTTCCGGACGGGAAACACTGAAGCTTTCTTT

V gene: TRBV5-1
D gene: .
clone size: .
J gene: TRBJ1-4
CDR3 protein: CASSLPWGTTNEKLFF
CDR3 DNA: TGCGCCAGCAGCTTGCCTTGGGGCACAACTAATGAAAAACTGTTTTTT

V gene: TRBV4-2
D gene: .
clone size: .
J gene: TRBJ1-1
CDR3 protein: CASSQVSSGAFF
CDR3 DNA: TGTGCCAGCAGCCAAGTGTCCTCGGGGGCTTTCTTT

V gene: TRBV5-1
D gene: TRBD1
clone size: .
J gene: TRBJ2-7
CDR3 protein: CASSLGVGQGSEQYF
CDR3 DNA: TGCGCCAGCAGCTTGGGAGTGGGACAGGGCTCCGAGCAGTACTTC

V gene: TRBV7-3
D gene: .
clone size: .
J gene: TRBJ2-5
CDR3 protein: CASSFDYQETQYF
CDR3 DNA: TGTGCCAGCAGCTTCGACTACCAAGAGACCCAGTACTTC

V gene: TRBV7-9
D gene: .
clone size: .
J gene: TRBJ1-1
CDR3 protein: CASSPPRGEGRNTEAFF
CDR3 DNA: TGTGCCAGCAGCCCTCCAAGAGGAGAGGGTCGTAACACTGAAGCTTTCTTT

V gene: TRBV4-1
D gene: .
clone size: .
J gene: TRBJ1-1
CDR3 protein: CASSQDRVAFF
CDR3 DNA: TGCGCCAGCAGCCAAGATCGGGTAGCTTTCTTT

V gene: TRBV5-1
D gene: TRBD1
clone size: .
J gene: TRBJ1-1
CDR3 protein: CASSLARGTGGAEAFF
CDR3 DNA: TGCGCCAGCAGCTTGGCTAGAGGGACAGGGGGCGCTGAAGCTTTCTTT

V gene: TRBV27
D gene: TRBD1
clone size: .
J gene: TRBJ2-7
CDR3 protein: CASTEGAGGRYEQYF
CDR3 DNA: TGTGCCAGCACGGAGGGCGCAGGGGGCCGGTACGAGCAGTACTTC

V gene: TRBV29-1
D gene: .
clone size: .
J gene: TRBJ1-2
CDR3 protein: CSVEGTGSYGYTF
CDR3 DNA: TGCAGCGTGGAAGGAACAGGGAGCTATGGCTACACCTTC

V gene: TRBV6-1
D gene: .
clone size: .
J gene: TRBJ2-5
CDR3 protein: CASSEGQLQETQYF
CDR3 DNA: TGTGCCAGCAGTGAAGGACAGTTACAAGAGACCCAGTACTTC

V gene: TRBV11-2
D gene: .
clone size: once
J gene: TRBJ2-3
CDR3 protein: CASREGLHTDTQYF
CDR3 DNA: TGTGCCAGCAGAGAGGGACTGCACACAGATACGCAGTATTTT

V gene: TRBV28
D gene: TRBD2
clone size: .
J gene: TRBJ2-1
CDR3 protein: CASSSPAGGPDNEQFF
CDR3 DNA: TGTGCCAGCAGTTCCCCAGCGGGGGGGCCAGACAATGAGCAGTTCTTC

V gene: TRBV4-3
D gene: TRBD1
clone size: .
J gene: TRBJ1-2
CDR3 protein: CASSHQTPGAPGGYYGYTF
CDR3 DNA: TGCGCCAGCAGCCACCAAACCCCAGGGGCTCCAGGGGGCTACTATGGCTACACCTTC

V gene: TRBV7-8
D gene: .
clone size: .
J gene: TRBJ2-3
CDR3 protein: CASSLGAGYTDTQYF
CDR3 DNA: TGTGCCAGCAGCTTAGGTGCGGGCTACACAGATACGCAGTATTTT

V gene: TRBV5-4
D gene: .
clone size: .
J gene: TRBJ2-1
CDR3 protein: CASSLEGGVGEQFF
CDR3 DNA: TGTGCCAGCAGCTTGGAAGGGGGGGTGGGTGAGCAGTTCTTC

V gene: TRBV19
D gene: TRBD2
clone size: .
J gene: TRBJ2-3
CDR3 protein: CASSPSGVTDTQYF
CDR3 DNA: TGTGCCAGTAGTCCGAGCGGGGTCACAGATACGCAGTATTTT

V gene: TRBV27
D gene: TRBD2
clone size: .
J gene: TRBJ2-1
CDR3 protein: CASSLGGGSYNEQFF
CDR3 DNA: TGTGCCAGCAGTTTAGGCGGGGGCTCCTACAATGAGCAGTTCTTC

V gene: TRBV14
D gene: TRBD1
clone size: .
J gene: TRBJ1-1
CDR3 protein: CASSQLGRTGLVDTEAFF
CDR3 DNA: TGTGCCAGCAGCCAACTAGGAAGGACAGGGTTAGTAGACACTGAAGCTTTCTTT

V gene: TRBV28
D gene: .
clone size: .
J gene: TRBJ1-5
CDR3 protein: CASSWGGGDTNQPQHF
CDR3 DNA: TGTGCCAGCAGTTGGGGTGGGGGGGACACCAATCAGCCCCAGCATTTT

V gene: TRBV28
D gene: TRBD1
clone size: .
J gene: TRBJ1-6
CDR3 protein: CASTPGTENSPLHF
CDR3 DNA: TGTGCCAGCACCCCCGGGACAGAAAATTCACCCCTCCACTTT

V gene: TRBV2
D gene: TRBD1
clone size: .
J gene: TRBJ1-2
CDR3 protein: CASRSDRGYYGYTF
CDR3 DNA: TGTGCCAGCAGGAGTGACAGGGGGTACTATGGCTACACCTTC

V gene: TRBV7-9
D gene: TRBD1
clone size: .
J gene: TRBJ1-2
CDR3 protein: CASSSGTDAYGYTF
CDR3 DNA: TGTGCCAGCAGTTCCGGGACAGATGCCTATGGCTACACCTTC

V gene: TRBV7-9
D gene: .
clone size: .
J gene: TRBJ1-1
CDR3 protein: CASSPFAGPGPTFAEAFF
CDR3 DNA: TGTGCCAGCAGCCCTTTCGCGGGGCCCGGGCCCACGTTCGCTGAAGCTTTCTTT

V gene: TRBV5-1
D gene: .
clone size: once
J gene: TRBJ2-7
CDR3 protein: CASTEGQIEMYEQYF
CDR3 DNA: TGCGCCAGCACGGAGGGACAGATAGAGATGTACGAGCAGTACTTC

V gene: TRBV9
D gene: .
clone size: once
J gene: TRBJ2-7
CDR3 protein: CASSPGDEQYF
CDR3 DNA: TGTGCCAGCAGCCCAGGGGACGAGCAGTACTTC

V gene: TRBV5-4
D gene: .
clone size: .
J gene: TRBJ2-2
CDR3 protein: CASSYGFFSYTGELFF
CDR3 DNA: TGTGCCAGCAGCTACGGGTTCTTCTCTTACACCGGGGAGCTGTTTTTT

V gene: TRBV29-1
D gene: .
clone size: .
J gene: TRBJ1-2
CDR3 protein: CSVGGDGYTF
CDR3 DNA: TGCAGCGTTGGAGGAGATGGCTACACCTTC

V gene: TRBV5-1
D gene: .
clone size: .
J gene: TRBJ2-2
CDR3 protein: CASSRWGGRNTGELFF
CDR3 DNA: TGCGCCAGCAGCAGATGGGGGGGCCGGAACACCGGGGAGCTGTTTTTT

V gene: TRBV5-1
D gene: TRBD1
clone size: once
J gene: TRBJ1-2
CDR3 protein: CASSRGQASPNYGYTF
CDR3 DNA: TGCGCCAGCAGCCGGGGACAGGCGAGTCCTAACTATGGCTACACCTTC